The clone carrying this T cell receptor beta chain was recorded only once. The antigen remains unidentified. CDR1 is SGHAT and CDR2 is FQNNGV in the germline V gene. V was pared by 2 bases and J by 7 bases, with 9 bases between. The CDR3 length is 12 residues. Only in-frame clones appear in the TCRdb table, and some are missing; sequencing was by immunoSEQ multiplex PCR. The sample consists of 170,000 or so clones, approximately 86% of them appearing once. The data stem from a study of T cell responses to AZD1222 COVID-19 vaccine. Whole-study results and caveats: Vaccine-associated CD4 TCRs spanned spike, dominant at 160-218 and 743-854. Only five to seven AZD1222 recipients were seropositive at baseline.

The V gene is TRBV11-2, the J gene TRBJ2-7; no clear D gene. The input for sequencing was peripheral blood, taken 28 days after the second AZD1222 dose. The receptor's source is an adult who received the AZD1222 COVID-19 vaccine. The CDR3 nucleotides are TGTGCCAGCAGCTTACGCGGTAGAGAGCAGTACTTC. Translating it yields CASSLRGREQYF.